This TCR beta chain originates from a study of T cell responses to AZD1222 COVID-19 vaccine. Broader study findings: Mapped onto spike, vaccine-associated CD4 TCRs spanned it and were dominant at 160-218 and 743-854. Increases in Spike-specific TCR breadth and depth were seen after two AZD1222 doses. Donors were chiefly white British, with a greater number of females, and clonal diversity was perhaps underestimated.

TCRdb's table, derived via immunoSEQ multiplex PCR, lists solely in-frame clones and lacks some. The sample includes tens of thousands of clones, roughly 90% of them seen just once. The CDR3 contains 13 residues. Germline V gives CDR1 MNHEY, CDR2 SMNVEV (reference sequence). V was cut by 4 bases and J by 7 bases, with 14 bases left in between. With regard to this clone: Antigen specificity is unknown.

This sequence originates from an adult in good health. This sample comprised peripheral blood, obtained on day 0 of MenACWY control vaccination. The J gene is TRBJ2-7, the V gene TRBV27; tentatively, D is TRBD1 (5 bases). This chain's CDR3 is CASSYLGPKEQYF. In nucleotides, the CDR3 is TGTGCCAGCAGTTACCTGGGGCCCAAGGAGCAGTACTTC.